Sequencing of this T cell receptor (beta chain) was carried out in a study of control samples from healthy donors and cancer patients. The germline CDR1 and CDR2 sequences are MNHEY and SVGAGI. The CDR3 is 15 residues long. Trimming removed 5 bases from V and 6 bases from J, with 18 bases in between. Measured with immunoSEQ multiplex PCR; TCRdb has only the in-frame clones, and not every one. The sample carries tens of thousands of clones, over 90% recorded once. The rearrangement uses TRBV6-5 and TRBJ2-3; possibly TRBD1 for D (6 bases). The sequenced sample was blood. This receptor was identified in a woman younger than 35 in good health. The CDR3 region has the DNA TGTGCCAGCAGTCAGGCCGCTGGGGGCTTCGATACGCAGTATTTT. The encoded protein is CASSQAAGGFDTQYF.